The clone carrying this T cell receptor beta chain was detected only a few times. Its antigen remains unidentified. This sample stems from a study of T cell repertoires in cytomegalovirus infection. Study context: The study used recently identified HLA-C-restricted and well-studied HLA-B-restricted CMV epitopes.

TCRdb called the reads again in MiXCR, with one record for every CDR3 protein. Here the sample spans about 900,000 distinct CDR3 sequences, 25% to 40% being singletons. This CDR3 comprises 14 residues. Trimming left V 2 bases short and J 11 bases short, with 16 bases between. The source is a human donor in good health (CMV status not recorded). Some clones in this sample may be carry-over from other donors' samples. Sequenced material: cultured CD8+ T cells from PBMCs, taken from culture after CMV antigen stimulation. The chain recombines TRBV23-1 with TRBJ1-5; D gene ambiguous. TRBV23-1 is annotated as an ORF whose role is uncertain. The CDR3 loop reads CASSQNGSNRAQHF. The CDR3, as DNA: TGCGCCAGCAGTCAAAACGGAAGCAATCGGGCCCAGCATTTT.